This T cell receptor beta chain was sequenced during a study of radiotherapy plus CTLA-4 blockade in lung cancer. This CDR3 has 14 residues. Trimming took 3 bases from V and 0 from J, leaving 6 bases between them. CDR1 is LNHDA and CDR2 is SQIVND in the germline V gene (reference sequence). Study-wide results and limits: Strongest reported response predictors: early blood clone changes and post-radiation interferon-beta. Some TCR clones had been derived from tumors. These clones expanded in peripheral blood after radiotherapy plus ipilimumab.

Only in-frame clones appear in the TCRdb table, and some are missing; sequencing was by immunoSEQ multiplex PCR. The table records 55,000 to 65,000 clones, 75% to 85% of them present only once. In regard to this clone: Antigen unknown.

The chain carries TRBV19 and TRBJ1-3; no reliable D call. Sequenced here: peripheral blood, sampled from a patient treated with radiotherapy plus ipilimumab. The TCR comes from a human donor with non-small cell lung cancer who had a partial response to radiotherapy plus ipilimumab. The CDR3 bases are TGTGCCAGTAGTATCCAGTTCTCTGGAAACACCATATATTTT. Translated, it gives CASSIQFSGNTIYF. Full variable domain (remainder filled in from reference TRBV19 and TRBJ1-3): DGGITQSPKYLFRKEGQNVTLSCEQNLNHDAMYWYRQDPGQGLRLIYYSQIVNDFQKGDIAEGYSVSREKKESFPLTVTSAQKNPTAFYLCASSIQFSGNTIYFGEGSWLTVV.